This T cell receptor (beta chain) was sequenced for a study of cytomegalovirus exposure and HLA in healthy donors. About the research overall: There were more than 350 genotyped donors. Of these, about 81% fell in the genetic ancestry cluster associated with self-reported Caucasian donors.

There were likely unrecorded immune exposures, though donors were nominally healthy when sampled. Germline V gene sequence: CDR1 MNHEY, CDR2 SVGAGI. V lost 2 bases to trimming and J lost 7 bases, with 12 bases between them. The CDR3 loop spans 14 amino acids. Study outcomes and limitations: Common viral pathogens (according to a later analysis) appeared linked to several of the most significant clusters. The study designated roughly 150 TCR beta chains cytomegalovirus-associated.

Worth noting for this clone: Its specificity is unknown.

The study ran its PCR with 60 Vbeta and 13 Jbeta primers. Only in-frame clones appear in the TCRdb table, and some are missing; sequencing was by immunoSEQ multiplex PCR. The table includes 55,000 to 75,000 clones, around 87% detected once. This clonotype was obtained from a man between 18 and 29 years old in good health and CMV-seronegative. Source material: PBMCs. This chain links TRBV6-5 with TRBJ2-1, with D perhaps TRBD1 (6 bases). In nucleotides, the CDR3 is TGTGCCAGCAGTTACAACGGCAGGGGTAATGAGCAGTTCTTC. Encoded protein: CASSYNGRGNEQFF.